These 2 T cell receptor beta chains share one sample of origin, sequenced in a study of beta chain features in type 1 diabetes. The isolated RNA, all of it, was reverse transcribed, so expressed TCRB transcripts were what got sequenced. Profiled with immunoSEQ multiplex PCR; TCRdb holds only in-frame clones, not every one. The top ten clones hold roughly 0.064% of a sample with 90,000 to 110,000 clones, roughly 43% of them seen once. Sequenced sample: stem cell memory CD4+ T cells from blood. Source of these receptors: a woman aged 18-29 years in good health.

This clone has just a few counts. The chain recombines TRBV5-6 with TRBJ1-5, with D hard to call. From germline, CDR1 is SGHDT and CDR2 YYEEEE. Trimming took 5 bases from V and 5 from J, leaving 11 bases between them. The CDR3 spans 13 residues. The CDR3 region has the DNA TGTGCCAGCAGTTTTATGAGGGATCAGCCCCAGCATTTT. Translating gives CASSFMRDQPQHF.

The chain is built from TRBV7-3 and TRBJ1-1; D not resolved. Germline loops: CDR1 SGHTA, CDR2 FQGTGA. The CDR3 is made up of 15 amino acids. Trimming removed 8 bases from V and 0 bases from J, with 16 bases in between. In DNA form, the CDR3 reads TGTGCCAGCCAGAGAAACGGCGGGATGAACACTGAAGCTTTCTTT. It codes for CASQRNGGMNTEAFF.